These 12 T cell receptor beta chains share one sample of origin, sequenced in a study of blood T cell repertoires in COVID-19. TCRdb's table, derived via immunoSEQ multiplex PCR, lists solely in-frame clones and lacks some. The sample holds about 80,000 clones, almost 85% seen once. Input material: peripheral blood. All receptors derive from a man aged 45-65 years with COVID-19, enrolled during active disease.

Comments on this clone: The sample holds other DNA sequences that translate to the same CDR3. CDR3 sequence (DNA): TGTGCCACCAGTGTCAGCCGGCAGGGAGGGGAAACCCAGTACTTC. As protein: CATSVSRQGGETQYF. The J gene is TRBJ2-5, the V gene TRBV24-1; 7 bases fit TRBD2. The CDR3 totals 15 residues. V shed 5 bases and J 8 bases; nucleotides not matched to a gene: 13. Germline CDR1 is KGHDR and CDR2 is SFDVKD.

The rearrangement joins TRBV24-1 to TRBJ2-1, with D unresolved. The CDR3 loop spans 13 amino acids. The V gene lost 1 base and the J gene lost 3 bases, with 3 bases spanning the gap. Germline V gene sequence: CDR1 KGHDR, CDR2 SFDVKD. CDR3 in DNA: TGTGCCACCAGTGATTTTCTCTACAATGAGCAGTTCTTC. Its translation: CATSDFLYNEQFF.

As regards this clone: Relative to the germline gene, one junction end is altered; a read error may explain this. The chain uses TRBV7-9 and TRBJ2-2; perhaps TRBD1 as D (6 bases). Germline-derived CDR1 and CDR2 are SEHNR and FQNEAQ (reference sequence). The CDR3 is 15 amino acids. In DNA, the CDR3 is TGTGCCAGCACCTTAGGGGGACAGAACACCGGGGAGCTGTTTTTT. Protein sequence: CASTLGGQNTGELFF.

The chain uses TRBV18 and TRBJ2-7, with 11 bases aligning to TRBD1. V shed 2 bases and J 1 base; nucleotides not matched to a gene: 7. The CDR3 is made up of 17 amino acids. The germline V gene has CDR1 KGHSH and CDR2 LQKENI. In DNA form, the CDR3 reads TGTGCCAGCTCACCAGGACAGGGGGCTATTCAGTCCTACGAGCAGTACTTC. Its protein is CASSPGQGAIQSYEQYF.

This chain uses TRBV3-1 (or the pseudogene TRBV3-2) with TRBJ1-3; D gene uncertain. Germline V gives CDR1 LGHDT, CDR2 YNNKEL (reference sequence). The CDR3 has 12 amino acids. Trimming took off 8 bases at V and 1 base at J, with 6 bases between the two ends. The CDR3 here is CASSGSGNTIYF. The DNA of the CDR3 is TGTGCCAGCTCGGGGTCTGGAAACACCATATATTTT.

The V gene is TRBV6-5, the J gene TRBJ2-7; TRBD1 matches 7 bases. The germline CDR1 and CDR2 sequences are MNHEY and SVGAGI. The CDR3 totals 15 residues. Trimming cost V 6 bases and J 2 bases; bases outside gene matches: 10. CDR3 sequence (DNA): TGTGCCAGCAGACTTACGGGGACAGAAACCTACGAGCAGTACTTC. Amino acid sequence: CASRLTGTETYEQYF.

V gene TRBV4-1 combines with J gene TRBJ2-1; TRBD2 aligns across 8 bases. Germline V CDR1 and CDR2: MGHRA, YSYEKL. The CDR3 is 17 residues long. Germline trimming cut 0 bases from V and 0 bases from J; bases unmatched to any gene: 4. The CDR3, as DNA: TGCGCCAGCAGCCAAGATAGCGGGACCCTCTCCTACAATGAGCAGTTCTTC. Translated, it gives CASSQDSGTLSYNEQFF.

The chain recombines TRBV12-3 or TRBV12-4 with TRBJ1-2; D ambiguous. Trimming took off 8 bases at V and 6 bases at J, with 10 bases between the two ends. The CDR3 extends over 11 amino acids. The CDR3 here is CASREADGYTF. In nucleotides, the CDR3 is TGTGCCAGCCGGGAGGCTGATGGCTACACCTTC.

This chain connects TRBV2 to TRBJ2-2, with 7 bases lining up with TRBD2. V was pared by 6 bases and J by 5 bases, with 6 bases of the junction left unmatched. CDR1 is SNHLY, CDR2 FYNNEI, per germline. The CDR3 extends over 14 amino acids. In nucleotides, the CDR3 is TGTGCCAGCAGAGCAGCGGGAAGGACCGGGGAGCTGTTTTTT. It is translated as CASRAAGRTGELFF. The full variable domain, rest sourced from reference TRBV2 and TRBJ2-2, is EPEVTQTPSHQVTQMGQEVILRCVPISNHLYFYWYRQILGQKVEFLVSFYNNEISEKSEIFDDQFSVERPDGSNFTLKIRSTKLEDSAMYFCASRAAGRTGELFFGEGSRLTVL.

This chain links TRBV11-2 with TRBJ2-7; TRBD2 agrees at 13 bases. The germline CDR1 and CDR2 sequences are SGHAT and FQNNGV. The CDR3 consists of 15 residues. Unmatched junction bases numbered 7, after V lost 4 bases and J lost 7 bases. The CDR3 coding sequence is TGTGCCAGCAGCTCACTAGCGGGAGGGCCTTGGGAGCAGTACTTC. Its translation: CASSSLAGGPWEQYF.

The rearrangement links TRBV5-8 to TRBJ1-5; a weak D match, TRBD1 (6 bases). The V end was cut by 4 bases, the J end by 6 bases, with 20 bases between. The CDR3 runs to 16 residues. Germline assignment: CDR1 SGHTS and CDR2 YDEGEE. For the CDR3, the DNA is TGTGCCAGCAGCCTCACTCTGACGGGCAGGGGTCAGCCCCAGCATTTT. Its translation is CASSLTLTGRGQPQHF.

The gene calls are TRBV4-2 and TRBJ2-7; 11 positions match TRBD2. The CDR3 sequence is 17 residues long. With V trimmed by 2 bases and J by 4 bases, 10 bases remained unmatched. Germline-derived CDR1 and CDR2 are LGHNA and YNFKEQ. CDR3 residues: CASSQLLPTSGMYEQYF. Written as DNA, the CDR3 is TGTGCCAGCAGCCAACTTCTCCCGACTAGCGGGATGTACGAGCAGTACTTC.